This T cell receptor (beta chain) was documented in a study of shared clonotypes between healthy human individuals. About the research overall: Used for every donor were three CD4 naive, three CD4 memory, two CD8 naive and one CD8 memory plate. Study-level results: The study sampled only blood, and tissue repertoires likely differ.

Assay used: immunoSEQ multiplex PCR; TCRdb lists only in-frame clones, some missing. The table shows about 600,000 clones, with about 97% occurring only once. Concerning this clone itself: What it recognizes is unknown.

The authors divided CD4+ cells into CD45RA+ naive and CD45RA-negative memory subsets. Germline lookup yields CDR1 MDHEN and CDR2 SYDVKM. The CDR3 covers 16 residues. Trimming at V came to 4 bases and at J to 5 bases, leaving 7 bases not matched to a gene. Source material: naive CD4+ T cells sorted from blood. Subset: CD45RA+ positively selected. The TCR originated in a woman aged 25 to 45 in good health. This rearrangement joins TRBV28 to TRBJ1-5; 11 bases align to TRBD1. CDR3: CASSSHGQGAYQPQHF. The CDR3 DNA sequence: TGTGCCAGCAGTTCCCATGGACAGGGGGCTTATCAGCCCCAGCATTTT. The variable domain in full, with the rest retrieved from reference TRBV28 and TRBJ1-5, is DVKVTQSSRYLVKRTGEKVFLECVQDMDHENMFWYRQDPGLGLRLIYFSYDVKMKEKGDIPEGYSVSREKKERFSLILESASTNQTSMYLCASSSHGQGAYQPQHFGDGTRLSIL.